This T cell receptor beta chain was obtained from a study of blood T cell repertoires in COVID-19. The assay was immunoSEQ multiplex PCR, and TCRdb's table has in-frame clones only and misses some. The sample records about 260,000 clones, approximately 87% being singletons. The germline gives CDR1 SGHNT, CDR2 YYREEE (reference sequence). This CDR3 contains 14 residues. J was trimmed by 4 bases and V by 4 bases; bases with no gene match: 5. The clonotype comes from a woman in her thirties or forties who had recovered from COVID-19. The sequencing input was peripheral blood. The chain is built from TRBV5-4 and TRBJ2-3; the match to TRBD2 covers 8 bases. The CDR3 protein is CASSPGLAPDTQYF. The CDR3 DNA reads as TGTGCCAGCAGCCCTGGACTAGCTCCAGATACGCAGTATTTT.